Each of the 13 T cell receptor beta chains below was sequenced from the same sample in a study of post-analysis software for immune sequencing data. Antigens for these TCRs are unknown. Included in the TCR beta cDNA libraries were unique molecular identifiers. TCRdb reprocessed the PCR reads with MiXCR, giving one entry per CDR3 protein. The top ten clones hold 4% to 5.5% of a sample with 750,000 to 950,000 distinct CDR3 sequences, under 70% of them seen once. Study results and limitations: Higher frequency in patients than in controls was seen for roughly 5 TRBV segments, with TRBV5-6, TRBV5-1 and TRBV20-1 among them.

Source material: blood. Receptors were obtained from a girl aged 10 to 17 with multiple sclerosis.

This CDR3 reads CASSPGLAGGRPETQYF. In DNA, the CDR3 is TGCGCCAGCAGTCCGGGACTAGCGGGAGGGCGCCCCGAGACCCAGTACTTC. The J gene is TRBJ2-5, the V gene TRBV5-1, with 16 bases that match TRBD2. The CDR3 sequence is 17 residues long. CDR1 SGHRS and CDR2 YFSETQ come from the germline V gene. Unmatched junction bases numbered 9, after V lost 5 bases and J lost 5 bases.

This rearrangement joins TRBV6-5 to TRBJ1-2; 8 nucleotides align to TRBD1. Trimming removed 6 bases from V and 4 bases from J; junction bases left unmatched: 4. From germline, CDR1 is MNHEY and CDR2 SVGAGI. The CDR3 contains 13 residues. The CDR3 loop is CASRTGGAYGYTF. In DNA, the CDR3 is TGTGCCAGCAGAACAGGGGGGGCCTATGGCTACACCTTC.

This clonotype was observed a few times. V and J are TRBV13 and TRBJ2-1; 7 positions match TRBD2. The CDR3 runs 12 residues. Looked up from germline, CDR1 is PRHDT and CDR2 is FYEKMQ (reference sequence). Trimming took 3 bases from V and 10 from J; bases not matched to a gene: 3. CDR3 sequence: CASSFSSGEQFF. CDR3 DNA sequence: TGTGCCAGCAGCTTCTCTAGCGGCGAGCAGTTCTTC.

The V gene is TRBV29-1, the J gene TRBJ2-7; D is possibly TRBD1 (5 bases). This CDR3 is 14 amino acids long. Germline assignment: CDR1 SQVTM and CDR2 ANQGSEA. V was cut by 6 bases and J by 0 bases, with 15 bases left in between. The CDR3 sequence: CSVKWTPSSYEQYF. Here the CDR3 DNA reads TGCAGCGTCAAATGGACACCGAGCTCCTACGAGCAGTACTTC.

This chain links TRBV5-6 with TRBJ2-3; no firm D call. The CDR3 totals 16 residues. CDR1 is SGHDT and CDR2 is YYEEEE in the germline V gene. Between the trimmed V and J ends, which lost 5 bases and 0 bases, there was a span of 16 bases. The DNA for the CDR3 is TGTGCCAGCAGGAAAAGAGGCGCAACCAGCACAGATACGCAGTATTTT. It encodes CASRKRGATSTDTQYF. The whole variable domain, filled in from reference TRBV5-6 and TRBJ2-3, reads DAGVTQSPTHLIKTRGQQVTLRCSPKSGHDTVSWYQQALGQGPQFIFQYYEEEERQRGNFPDRFSGHQFPNYSSELNVNALLLGDSALYLCASRKRGATSTDTQYFGPGTRLTVL.

This chain joins TRBV5-1 and TRBJ2-7; 7 nucleotides line up with TRBD2. This CDR3 is 16 amino acids long. Germline CDR1 SGHRS, CDR2 YFSETQ. J gave up 3 bases and V 0 bases, and 9 bases lay outside the gene matches. Written as DNA, the CDR3 is TGCGCCAGCAGCTTGGCGGGACTACCGACCAACTACGAGCAGTACTTC. It specifies CASSLAGLPTNYEQYF.

This rearrangement joins TRBV7-2 to TRBJ2-5; TRBD2 matches at 14 bases. Trimming cost V 4 bases and J 11 bases; bases outside gene matches: 12. The germline V gene encodes CDR1 SGHTA and CDR2 FQGNSA. The CDR3 spans 16 residues. The CDR3 region is CASSSSVGTSGGEQYF. The CDR3 DNA sequence: TGTGCCAGCAGCTCCTCAGTAGGGACTAGCGGGGGTGAGCAGTACTTC.

The CDR3 sequence is CASSVGDTTFYGYTF. CDR3 nucleotide sequence: TGCGCCAGCAGCGTGGGGGACACCACCTTCTATGGCTACACCTTC. The rearrangement uses TRBV5-1 and TRBJ1-2; D is possibly TRBD1 (6 bases). V lost 4 bases, J lost 4 bases, and 17 bases lay in between. Germline V gene sequence: CDR1 SGHRS, CDR2 YFSETQ. CDR3 size: 15 residues.

This clonotype was observed once. The chain is built from TRBV24-1 and TRBJ2-5; D gene uncertain. The germline V and J ends were trimmed by 5 bases and 3 bases, with 9 bases remaining between them. CDR3 size: 13 residues. Germline CDR1 and CDR2: KGHDR and SFDVKD. The DNA for the CDR3 is TGTGCCACCAGTGTGCGCACCAAAGAGACCCAGTACTTC. This translates into CATSVRTKETQYF.

The V and J genes are TRBV12-3 or TRBV12-4 and TRBJ2-1, with 11 positions matching TRBD2. After removal of 6 bases from V and 10 bases from J, the junction contained 11 bases not matched to a gene. The length of the CDR3 is 15 residues. The CDR3 here is CASSRSGGAQKEQFF. The CDR3, as DNA: TGTGCCAGCAGCCGTAGCGGGGGGGCCCAGAAAGAGCAGTTCTTC.

The chain links TRBV5-5 to TRBJ1-6, with 12 bases lining up with TRBD1. V was clipped by 4 bases and J by 7 bases; unmatched bases: 9. Germline V gene sequence: CDR1 SGHKS, CDR2 YYEKEE (reference sequence). CDR3 size: 17 residues. CDR3 in amino acids: CASSGMGQGARNSPLHF. The CDR3 DNA follows: TGTGCCAGCAGCGGAATGGGACAGGGGGCTCGGAATTCACCCCTCCACTTT.

V and J are TRBV12-3 or TRBV12-4 and TRBJ2-1; the match to TRBD1 covers 11 bases. This CDR3 is built from 15 residues. V lost 3 bases, J lost 8 bases, and 6 bases stayed unmatched. CDR3 residues: CASSFRDRGRDEQFF. The CDR3 DNA follows: TGTGCCAGCAGTTTCCGGGACAGGGGGAGGGATGAGCAGTTCTTC.

Details on this clonotype: No conserved phenylalanine or tryptophan is present at the end of the CDR3, so a read error is the likely explanation. The chain carries TRBV29-1 and TRBJ2-4; 7 bases line up with TRBD2. With 8 bases clipped from V and 13 bases from J, the junction kept 20 bases outside the gene matches. Germline V CDR1 and CDR2: SQVTM, ANQGSEA. The CDR3 spans 14 residues. The CDR3 sequence is CSCLGGGDLMEQYC. The CDR3, as DNA: TGCAGCTGTTTGGGGGGGGGAGATTTGATGGAGCAGTACTGC.